This T cell receptor (beta chain) was captured in a study of chemoradiotherapy in HPV16-positive cancers (dated by TCRdb to the early 2020s). Looking at the study overall: Functional T-cell assays on cells from a couple of HPV16-positive patients defined candidate HPV-specific T-cell clones and common TCR motifs. The study asked whether T-cell immunity to the HPV oncoproteins E6 and E7 changes during chemoradiotherapy and whether this immunity affects survival. TCR repertoires from around 80 patients with HPV-related cancers were then used to track the candidate HPV-specific TCRs and motifs. The paper's findings and limits, for the study overall: Expansion of candidate HPV-specific clones and E7-related TCR motifs was observed in the tumor microenvironment during treatment, whereas no such expansion was observed for non-HPV-specific T cells. In HPV16-positive patients, expansion of HPV-responsive T cells during chemoradiotherapy was associated with improved recurrence-free survival. The functional definition of HPV-specific T cells came from only a couple of HPV16-positive patients, and the survival association was reported for HPV16-positive patients.

Sequences SGHDT (CDR1) and YYEEEE (CDR2) are obtained from the germline V gene. Spanning cysteine to phenylalanine, the CDR3 consists of 14 amino acids. CDR3 DNA only is kept here, 42 bases in frame from base 1. V drops 4 bases and J drops 3 bases, leaving 13 bases in between. Points on this clone: Its recognized antigen is unknown. Base qualities are missing; no much larger clone stands one base away.

The receptor library was made with the immunoSEQ multiplex PCR assay. Entries here come from immuneACCESS through TCRdb and include only in-frame sequences with V and J called. Some clones fail to appear in such tables; in the studies checked, an unresolved V gene covers under half of the shortfall, and the cause of the remainder is unknown. Counted in this sample were over 2,500 clones; over 80% of them appeared once. The ten most abundant clones make up 11% of the sample. Because repertoires were sampled repeatedly during chemoradiotherapy, clonal expansion in the tumor microenvironment could be followed.

This sample comprised blood, obtained from a patient who underwent chemoradiotherapy. The source is a human donor with HPV-associated anogenital cancer. The rearrangement joined TRBV5-6 to TRBJ2-5; the D gene is possibly TRBD2, with 7 bases matching. The CDR3 reads as follows: CASSVGGTKETQYF. The nucleotide sequence is given as TGTGCCAGCAGCGTGGGGGGGACAAAAGAGACCCAGTACTTC. With the rest looked up from the reference TRBV5-6 and TRBJ2-5 genes rather than sequenced, the full variable domain is DAGVTQSPTHLIKTRGQQVTLRCSPKSGHDTVSWYQQALGQGPQFIFQYYEEEERQRGNFPDRFSGHQFPNYSSELNVNALLLGDSALYLCASSVGGTKETQYFGPGTRLLVL.